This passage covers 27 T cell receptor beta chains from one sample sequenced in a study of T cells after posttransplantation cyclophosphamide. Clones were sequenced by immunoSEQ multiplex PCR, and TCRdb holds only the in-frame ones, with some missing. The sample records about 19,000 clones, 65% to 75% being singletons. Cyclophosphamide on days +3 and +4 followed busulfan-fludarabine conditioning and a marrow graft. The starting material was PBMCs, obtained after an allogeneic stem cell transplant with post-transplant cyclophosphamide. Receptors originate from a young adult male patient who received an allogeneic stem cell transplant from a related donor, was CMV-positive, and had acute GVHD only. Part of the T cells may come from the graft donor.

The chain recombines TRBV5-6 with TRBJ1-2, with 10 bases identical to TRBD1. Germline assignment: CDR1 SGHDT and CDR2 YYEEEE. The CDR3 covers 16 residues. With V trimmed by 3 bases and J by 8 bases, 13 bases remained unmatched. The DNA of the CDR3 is TGTGCCAGCAGCTCAGACGTCTCCGGGACAGGGGAAGGCTACACCTTC. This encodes CASSSDVSGTGEGYTF.

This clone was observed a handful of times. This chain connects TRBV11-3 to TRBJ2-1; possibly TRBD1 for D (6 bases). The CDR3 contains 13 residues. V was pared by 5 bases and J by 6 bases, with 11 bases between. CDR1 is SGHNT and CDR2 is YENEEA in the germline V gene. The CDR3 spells CASSRTGPNEQFF. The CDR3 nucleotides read TGTGCCAGCAGCCGAACAGGGCCCAATGAGCAGTTCTTC.

The CDR3 bases are TGTGCCAGCAGCTCTGGGACAGGGTTTGGTCAGCCCCAGCATTTT. Its translation: CASSSGTGFGQPQHF. The chain couples TRBV11-2 to TRBJ1-5; 9 nucleotides line up with TRBD1. Looked up from germline, CDR1 is SGHAT and CDR2 is FQNNGV. The CDR3 sequence is 15 residues long. Trimming at V came to 4 bases and at J to 6 bases, leaving 7 bases not matched to a gene.

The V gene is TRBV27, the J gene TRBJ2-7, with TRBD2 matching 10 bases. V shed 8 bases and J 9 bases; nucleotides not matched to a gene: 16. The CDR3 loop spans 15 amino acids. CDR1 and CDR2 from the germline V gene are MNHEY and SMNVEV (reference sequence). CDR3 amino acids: CASSSLASGGPVQYF. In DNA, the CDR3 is TGTGCCAGCTCCAGTCTGGCTAGCGGGGGCCCCGTGCAGTACTTC.

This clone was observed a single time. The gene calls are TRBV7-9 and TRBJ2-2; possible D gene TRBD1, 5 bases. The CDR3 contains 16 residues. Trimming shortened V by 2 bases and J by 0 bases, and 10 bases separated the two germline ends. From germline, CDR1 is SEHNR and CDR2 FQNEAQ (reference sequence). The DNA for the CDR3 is TGTGCCAGCAGCTTAAAAACAGGAGCGAACACCGGGGAGCTGTTTTTT. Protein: CASSLKTGANTGELFF.

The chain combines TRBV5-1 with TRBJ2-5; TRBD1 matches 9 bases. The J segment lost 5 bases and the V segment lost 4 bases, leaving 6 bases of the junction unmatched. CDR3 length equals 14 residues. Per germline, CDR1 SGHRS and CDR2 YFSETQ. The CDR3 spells CASSPTGGQETQYF. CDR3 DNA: TGCGCCAGCAGCCCGACAGGGGGGCAGGAGACCCAGTACTTC.

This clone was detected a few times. In DNA, the CDR3 is TGCGCCAGCAGCCAAGATCCGGGGCGGGGGAGCACAGATACGCAGTATTTT. Amino acid sequence: CASSQDPGRGSTDTQYF. The chain carries TRBV4-3 and TRBJ2-3, with 7 bases identical to TRBD2. Unmatched junction bases numbered 6, after V lost 0 bases and J lost 0 bases. The CDR3 totals 17 residues. Germline loops: CDR1 LGHNA, CDR2 YSLEER.

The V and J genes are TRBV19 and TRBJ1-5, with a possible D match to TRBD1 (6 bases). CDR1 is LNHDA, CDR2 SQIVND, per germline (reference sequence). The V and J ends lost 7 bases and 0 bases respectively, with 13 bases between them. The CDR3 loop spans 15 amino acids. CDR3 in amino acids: CASITQGNSNQPQHF. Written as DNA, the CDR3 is TGTGCCAGTATTACTCAGGGGAATAGCAATCAGCCCCAGCATTTT.

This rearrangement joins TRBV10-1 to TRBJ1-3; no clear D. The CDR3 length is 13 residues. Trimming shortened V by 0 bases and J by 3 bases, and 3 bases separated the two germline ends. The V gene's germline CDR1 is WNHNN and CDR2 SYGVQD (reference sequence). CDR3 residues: CASSESGGNTIYF. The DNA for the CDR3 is TGCGCCAGCAGTGAGTCCGGTGGAAACACCATATATTTT.

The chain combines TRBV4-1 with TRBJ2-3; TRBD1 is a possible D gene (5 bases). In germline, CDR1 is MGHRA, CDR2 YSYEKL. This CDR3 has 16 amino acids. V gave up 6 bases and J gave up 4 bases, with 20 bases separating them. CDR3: CASSSNYRISADTQYF. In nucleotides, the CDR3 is TGCGCCAGCAGTTCCAATTACAGGATAAGCGCAGATACGCAGTATTTT.

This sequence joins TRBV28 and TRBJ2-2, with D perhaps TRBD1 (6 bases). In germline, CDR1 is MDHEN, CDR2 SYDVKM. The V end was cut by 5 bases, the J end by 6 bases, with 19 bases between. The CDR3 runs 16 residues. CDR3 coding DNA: TGTGCCAGCAGTCCGTTGGGCAGGGGTAACGCCGGGGAGCTGTTTTTT. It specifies CASSPLGRGNAGELFF.

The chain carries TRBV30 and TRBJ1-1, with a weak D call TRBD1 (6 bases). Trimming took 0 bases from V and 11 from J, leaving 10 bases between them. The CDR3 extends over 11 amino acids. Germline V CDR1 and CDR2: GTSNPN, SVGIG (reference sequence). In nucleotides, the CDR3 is TGTGCCTGGAGTGTTTGGGGGGGCGCTTTCTTT. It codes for CAWSVWGGAFF. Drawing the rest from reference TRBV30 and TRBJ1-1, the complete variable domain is SQTIHQWPATLVQPVGSPLSLECTVEGTSNPNLYWYRQAAGRGLQLLFYSVGIGQISSEVPQNLSASRPQDRQFILSSKKLLLSDSGFYLCAWSVWGGAFFGQGTRLTVV.

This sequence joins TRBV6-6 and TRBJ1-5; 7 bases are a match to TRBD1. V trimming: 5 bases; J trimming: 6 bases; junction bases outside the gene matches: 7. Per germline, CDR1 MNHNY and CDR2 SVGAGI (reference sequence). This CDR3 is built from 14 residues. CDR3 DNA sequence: TGTGCCAGCAGTGAGACAGGGAAGGGTCAGCCCCAGCATTTT. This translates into CASSETGKGQPQHF.

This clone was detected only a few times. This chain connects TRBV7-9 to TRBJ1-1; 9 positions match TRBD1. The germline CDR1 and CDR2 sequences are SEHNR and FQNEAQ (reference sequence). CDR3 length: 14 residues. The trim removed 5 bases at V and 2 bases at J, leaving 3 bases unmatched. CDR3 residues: CASSQGQGNTEAFF. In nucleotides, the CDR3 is TGTGCCAGCAGCCAGGGACAGGGCAACACTGAAGCTTTCTTT.

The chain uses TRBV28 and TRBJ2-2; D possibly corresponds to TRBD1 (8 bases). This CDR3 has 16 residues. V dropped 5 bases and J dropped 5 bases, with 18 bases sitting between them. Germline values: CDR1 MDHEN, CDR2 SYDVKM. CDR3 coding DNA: TGTGCCAGCAGTCTACGATACAGGGGGGGAACCGGGGAGCTGTTTTTT. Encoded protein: CASSLRYRGGTGELFF.

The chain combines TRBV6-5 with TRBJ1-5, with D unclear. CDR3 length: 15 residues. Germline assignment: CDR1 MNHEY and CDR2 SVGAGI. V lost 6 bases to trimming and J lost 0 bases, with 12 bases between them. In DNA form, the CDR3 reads TGTGCCAGCAGGCCCCCGGGGAGTAGCAATCAGCCCCAGCATTTT. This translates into CASRPPGSSNQPQHF.

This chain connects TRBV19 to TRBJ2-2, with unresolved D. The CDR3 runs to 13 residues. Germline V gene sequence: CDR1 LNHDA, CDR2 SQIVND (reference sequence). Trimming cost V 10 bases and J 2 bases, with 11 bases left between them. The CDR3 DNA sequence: TGTGCCACCGCGTTCCTTAACACCGGGGAGCTGTTTTTT. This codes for CATAFLNTGELFF.

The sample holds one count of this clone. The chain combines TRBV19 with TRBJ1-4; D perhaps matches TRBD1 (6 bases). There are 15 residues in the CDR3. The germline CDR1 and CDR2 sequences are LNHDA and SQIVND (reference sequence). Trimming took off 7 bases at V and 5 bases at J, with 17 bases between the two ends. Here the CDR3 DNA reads TGTGCCAGTACTTGGAGTGGCAGGGGAAATGAAAAACTGTTTTTT. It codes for CASTWSGRGNEKLFF.

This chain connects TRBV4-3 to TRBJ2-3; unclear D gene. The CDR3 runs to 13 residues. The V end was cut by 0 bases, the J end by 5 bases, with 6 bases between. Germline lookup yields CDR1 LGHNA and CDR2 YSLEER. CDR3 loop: CASSQDYGDTQYF. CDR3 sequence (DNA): TGCGCCAGCAGCCAAGATTACGGAGATACGCAGTATTTT.

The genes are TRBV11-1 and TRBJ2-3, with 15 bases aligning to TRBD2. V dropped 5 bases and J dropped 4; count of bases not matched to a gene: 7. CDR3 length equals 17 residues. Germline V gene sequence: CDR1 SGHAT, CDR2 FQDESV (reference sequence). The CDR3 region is CASSHGLAGGLADTQYF. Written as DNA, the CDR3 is TGTGCCAGCAGCCACGGACTAGCGGGGGGGCTGGCAGATACGCAGTATTTT.

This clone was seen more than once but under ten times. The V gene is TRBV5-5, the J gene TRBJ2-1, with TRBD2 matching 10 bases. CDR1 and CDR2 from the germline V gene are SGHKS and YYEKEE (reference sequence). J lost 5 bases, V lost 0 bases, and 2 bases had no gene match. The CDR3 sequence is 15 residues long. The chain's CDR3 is CASSLVGLANNEQFF. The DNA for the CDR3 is TGTGCCAGCAGCTTGGTGGGACTAGCGAACAATGAGCAGTTCTTC.

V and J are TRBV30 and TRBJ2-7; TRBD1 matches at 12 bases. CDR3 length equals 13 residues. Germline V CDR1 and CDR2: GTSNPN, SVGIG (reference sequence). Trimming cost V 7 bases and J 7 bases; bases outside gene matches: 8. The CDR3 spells CASKGTGGGEQYF. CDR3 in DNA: TGTGCCTCCAAAGGGACAGGGGGCGGTGAGCAGTACTTC.

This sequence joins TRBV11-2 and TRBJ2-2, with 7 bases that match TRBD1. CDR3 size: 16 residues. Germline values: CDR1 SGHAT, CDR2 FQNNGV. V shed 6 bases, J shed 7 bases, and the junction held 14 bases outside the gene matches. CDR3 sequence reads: CASRVQGYPRDGELFF. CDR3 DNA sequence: TGTGCCAGCAGAGTACAGGGGTACCCCCGAGACGGGGAGCTGTTTTTT.

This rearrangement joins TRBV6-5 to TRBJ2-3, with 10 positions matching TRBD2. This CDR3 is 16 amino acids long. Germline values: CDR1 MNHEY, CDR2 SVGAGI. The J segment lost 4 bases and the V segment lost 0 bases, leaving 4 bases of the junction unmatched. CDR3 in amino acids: CASSYSTSGPPDTQYF. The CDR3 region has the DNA TGTGCCAGCAGTTACTCGACTAGCGGGCCCCCAGATACGCAGTATTTT.

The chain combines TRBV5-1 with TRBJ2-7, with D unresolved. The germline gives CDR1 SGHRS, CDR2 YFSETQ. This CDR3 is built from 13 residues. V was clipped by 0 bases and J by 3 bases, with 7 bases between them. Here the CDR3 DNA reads TGCGCCAGCAGCTTGGGGTTAGTCTACGAGCAGTACTTC. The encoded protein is CASSLGLVYEQYF.

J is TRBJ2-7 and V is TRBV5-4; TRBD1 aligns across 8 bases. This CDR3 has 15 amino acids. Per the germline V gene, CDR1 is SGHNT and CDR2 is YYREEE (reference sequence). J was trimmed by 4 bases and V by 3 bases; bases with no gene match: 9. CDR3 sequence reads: CASSSGPGQAYEQYF. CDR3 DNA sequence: TGTGCCAGCAGCTCGGGGCCGGGACAGGCATACGAGCAGTACTTC.

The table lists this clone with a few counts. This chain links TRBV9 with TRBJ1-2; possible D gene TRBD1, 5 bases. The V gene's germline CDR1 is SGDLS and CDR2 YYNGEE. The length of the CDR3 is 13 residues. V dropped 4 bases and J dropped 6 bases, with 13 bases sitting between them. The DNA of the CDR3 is TGTGCCAGCAGCCAGGGAGGGTTTGATGGCTACACCTTC. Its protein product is CASSQGGFDGYTF.